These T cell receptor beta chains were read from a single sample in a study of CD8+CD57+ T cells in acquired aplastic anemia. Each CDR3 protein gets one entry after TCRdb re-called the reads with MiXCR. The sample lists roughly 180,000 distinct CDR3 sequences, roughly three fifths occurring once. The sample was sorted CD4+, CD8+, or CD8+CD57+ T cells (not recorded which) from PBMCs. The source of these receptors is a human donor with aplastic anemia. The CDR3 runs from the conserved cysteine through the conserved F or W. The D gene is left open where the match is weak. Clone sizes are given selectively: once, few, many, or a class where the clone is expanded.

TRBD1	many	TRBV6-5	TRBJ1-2	TGTGCCAGCAGTTACGGGCAGGGGGCTGGTGGCTACACCTTC	CASSYGQGAGGYTF
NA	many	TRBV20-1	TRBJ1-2	TGCAGTGCTAGAGATCGCGACACCGCTAACTATGGCTACACCTTC	CSARDRDTANYGYTF
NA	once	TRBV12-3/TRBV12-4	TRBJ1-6	TGTGCCAGCGTCGGGGGGTGGTCACCCCTCCACTTT	CASVGGWSPLHF
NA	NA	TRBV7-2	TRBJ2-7	TGTGCCAGCAGCAAGGACAGTCGCTCCTACGAGCAGTACTTC	CASSKDSRSYEQYF
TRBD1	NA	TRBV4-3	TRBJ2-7	TGCGCCAGCAGCCAAGGACAGGGGAGTCCCTACGAGCAGTACTTC	CASSQGQGSPYEQYF
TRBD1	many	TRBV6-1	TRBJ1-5	TGTGCCAGCCACCGGGACAGGGGTTCAAGTCAGCCCCAGCATTTT	CASHRDRGSSQPQHF
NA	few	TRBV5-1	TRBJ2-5	TGCGCCAGCAGCTTGGCTTCCGGGGGTGGGGAGACCCAGTACTTC	CASSLASGGGETQYF
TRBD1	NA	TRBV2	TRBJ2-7	TGTGCCAGCAGTGAAGCGCGTAGGGGGCACGAGCAGTACTTC	CASSEARRGHEQYF
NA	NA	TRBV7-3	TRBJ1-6	TGTGCCAGCAGCTTGAAGGGTGATTCACCCCTCCACTTT	CASSLKGDSPLHF
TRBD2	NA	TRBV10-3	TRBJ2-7	TGTGCCATCAGTGAGTTCGAGACTAGCGGGAGGGCCCACGAGCAGTACTTC	CAISEFETSGRAHEQYF
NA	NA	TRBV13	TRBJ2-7	TGTGCCAGCAGATGGCAGACGTTCGACGAGCAGTACTTC	CASRWQTFDEQYF
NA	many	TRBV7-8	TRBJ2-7	TGTGCCAGCAGCTTTTTAATAGCATACGAGCAGTACTTC	CASSFLIAYEQYF
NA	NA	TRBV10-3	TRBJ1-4	TGTGCCATCAAGGGAGAGGGGTATGAAAAACTGTTTTTT	CAIKGEGYEKLFF
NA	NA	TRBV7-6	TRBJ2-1	TGTGCCAGCAGCTTAGCGGTCGATGAGCAGTTCTTC	CASSLAVDEQFF
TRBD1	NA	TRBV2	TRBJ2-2	TGTGCCAGCCGGGTTGACAGGGGTGACGGGGAGCTGTTTTTT	CASRVDRGDGELFF
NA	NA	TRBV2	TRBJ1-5	TGTGCCAGCAGTCTTGACAGTAGTCAGCCCCAGCATTTT	CASSLDSSQPQHF
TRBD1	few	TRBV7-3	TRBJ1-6	TGTGCCAGCAGCGCCTCGGGACAGGGGACTTCACCCCTCCACTTT	CASSASGQGTSPLHF
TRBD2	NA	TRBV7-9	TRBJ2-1	TGTGCCAGCAACTTGGGAGGGGAGCAGTTCTTC	CASNLGGEQFF
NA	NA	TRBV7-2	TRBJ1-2	TGTGCCAGCAGCTTTGGTCAGGGCCTCAACTATGGCTACACCTTC	CASSFGQGLNYGYTF
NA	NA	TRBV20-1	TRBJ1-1	TGCAGTGTAAGCGCTTGGGGGCCAGTGAACACTGAAGCTTTCTTT	CSVSAWGPVNTEAFF
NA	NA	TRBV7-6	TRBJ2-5	TGTGCCAGCGGCGGGACTCCCGGCACTTGGACACAAGAGACCCAGTACTTC	CASGGTPGTWTQETQYF
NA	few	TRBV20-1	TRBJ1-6	TGCAGTGCTAGAGTGCAGTTTAATTCACCCCTCCACTTT	CSARVQFNSPLHF
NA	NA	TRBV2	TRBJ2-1	TGTGCCAGCACCATGTGGGTAGACAATGAGCAGTTCTTC	CASTMWVDNEQFF
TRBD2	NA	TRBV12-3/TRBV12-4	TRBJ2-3	TGTGCCAGCAGCCAAGGACTAGCGGGGCCCACAGATACGCAGTATTTT	CASSQGLAGPTDTQYF
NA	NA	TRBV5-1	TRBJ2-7	TGCGCCAGCAGCCCGAGGTGGGACATTTCCTACGAGCAGTACTTC	CASSPRWDISYEQYF
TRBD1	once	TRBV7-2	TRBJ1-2	TGTGCCAGCACCACAGGGGCCGGCTATGGCTACACCTTC	CASTTGAGYGYTF
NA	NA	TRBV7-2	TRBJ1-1	TGTGCCAGCAGCTCGATACATACCGGGGAGAACACTGAAGCTTTCTTT	CASSSIHTGENTEAFF
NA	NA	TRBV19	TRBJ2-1	TGTGCCAGTAGTAGAAGCGGCCGCTCTTCCTACAATGAGCAGTTCTTC	CASSRSGRSSYNEQFF
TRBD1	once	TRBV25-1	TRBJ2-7	TGTGCCAGCATCTTCGGGACAGGGAGGGCCTACGGGCAGTACTTC	CASIFGTGRAYGQYF
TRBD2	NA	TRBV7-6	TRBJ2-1	TGTGCCAGCAGCTCAGCGGGGGGTTCCTACAGGGAGGATGAGCAGTTCTTC	CASSSAGGSYREDEQFF
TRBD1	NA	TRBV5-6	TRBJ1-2	TGTGCCAGCAGCGGAGGGACAGGCCCTTATGGCTACACCTTC	CASSGGTGPYGYTF
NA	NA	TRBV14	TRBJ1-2	TGTGCCAGCAGCCCTGGGACTTCGCGCTACGGCTACACCTTC	CASSPGTSRYGYTF
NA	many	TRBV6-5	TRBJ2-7	TGTGCCAGCACCTTGGGCACAATTACCTACGAGCAGTACTTC	CASTLGTITYEQYF
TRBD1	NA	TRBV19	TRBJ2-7	TGTGCCAGTAGGAGGACAGGGACCTACGAGCAGTACTTC	CASRRTGTYEQYF
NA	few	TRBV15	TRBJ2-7	TGTGCCACCAGCAAAGGGAGGGGGGGCGAGCAGTACTTC	CATSKGRGGEQYF